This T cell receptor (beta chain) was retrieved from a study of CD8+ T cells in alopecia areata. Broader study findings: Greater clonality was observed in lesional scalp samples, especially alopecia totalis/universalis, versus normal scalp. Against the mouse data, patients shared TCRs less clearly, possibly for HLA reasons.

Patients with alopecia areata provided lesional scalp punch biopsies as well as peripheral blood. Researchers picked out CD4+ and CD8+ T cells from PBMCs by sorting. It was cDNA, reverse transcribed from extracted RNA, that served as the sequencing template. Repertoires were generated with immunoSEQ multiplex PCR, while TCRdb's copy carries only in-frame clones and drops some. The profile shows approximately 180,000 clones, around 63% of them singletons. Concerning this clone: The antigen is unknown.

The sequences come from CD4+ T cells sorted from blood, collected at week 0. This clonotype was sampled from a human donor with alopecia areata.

The DNA for the CDR3 is TGCGCCAGCAGCCAAGATGAGCAGTGGACCATCTATGGCTACACCTTC. As protein: CASSQDEQWTIYGYTF. J is TRBJ1-2 and V is TRBV4-3; D is uncertain. The CDR3 loop spans 16 amino acids. V lost 0 bases and J lost 4, with 15 bases in between. CDR1 and CDR2 (germline): LGHNA, YSLEER.